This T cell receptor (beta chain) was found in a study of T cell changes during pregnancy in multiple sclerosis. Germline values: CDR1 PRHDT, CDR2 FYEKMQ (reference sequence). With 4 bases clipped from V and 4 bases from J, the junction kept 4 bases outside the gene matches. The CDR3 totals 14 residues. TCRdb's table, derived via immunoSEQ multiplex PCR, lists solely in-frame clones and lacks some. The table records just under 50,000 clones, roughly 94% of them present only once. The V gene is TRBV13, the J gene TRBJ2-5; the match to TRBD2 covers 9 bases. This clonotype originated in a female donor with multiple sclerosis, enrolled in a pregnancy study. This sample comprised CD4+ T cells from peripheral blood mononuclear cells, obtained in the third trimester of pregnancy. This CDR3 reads CASSSIAGVETQYF. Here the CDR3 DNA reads TGTGCCAGCAGCTCGATAGCGGGAGTAGAGACCCAGTACTTC.